This entry concerns a single T cell receptor beta chain. CDR1 is SGHNT and CDR2 is YENEEA in the germline V gene. J was trimmed by 14 bases and V by 5 bases; bases with no gene match: 9. This CDR3 region has 12 residues. These data come from a study of shared clonotypes between healthy human individuals. Assay execution took place at the deep level. Measured with immunoSEQ multiplex PCR; TCRdb has only the in-frame clones, and not every one. The sample yields about 1.1 million clones, 75% to 85% seen once. The V call is TRBV11-3, the J call TRBJ2-1; 7 nucleotides match TRBD1. The TCR was taken from a man aged 18 to 29 in good health. Some clones in this sample may be carry-over from other donors' samples. The specimen was memory CD4+ T cells from PBMCs. Subset given: CD45RA-negative fraction. Here the CDR3 DNA reads TGTGCCAGCAGCCCCGGAAGGGGGCCCGAGTTCTTC. This codes for CASSPGRGPEFF.